Each of the 23 T cell receptor beta chains below was sequenced from the same sample in a study of sequential checkpoint blockade in melanoma. Treatment specified: randomized to nivolumab then ipilimumab (arm A) or the reverse (arm B). This table comes from immunoSEQ multiplex PCR, and its TCRdb copy is limited to in-frame clones, with some not included. In the table there are over 25,000 clones, 70% to 80% of which are singletons. Sequencing was performed on CD8+ T cells sorted from blood (inferred from file names), taken from a patient given nivolumab and ipilimumab in sequence. These receptors were collected from a human donor with melanoma.

This rearrangement joins TRBV5-8 to TRBJ1-2, with 9 bases matching TRBD1. CDR1 is SGHTS and CDR2 is YDEGEE in the germline V gene. Trimming cost V 6 bases and J 6 bases; bases outside gene matches: 6. The CDR3 length is 13 residues. CDR3: CASNRDRENGYTF. The CDR3 nucleotides read TGTGCCAGCAACCGGGACAGGGAAAATGGCTACACCTTC.

The rearrangement links TRBV19 to TRBJ1-5, with D possibly being TRBD1 (6 bases). Trimming cost V 5 bases and J 5 bases, with 10 bases left between them. This CDR3 region has 13 residues. CDR1 is LNHDA, CDR2 SQIVND, per germline (reference sequence). CDR3 DNA sequence: TGTGCCAGTAGTGTCCCAGGGGATCAGCCCCAGCATTTT. Translation gives CASSVPGDQPQHF.

The CDR3 reads CACPRPGQPTNTGELFF. The CDR3 bases are TGTGCCTGCCCCCGTCCGGGACAACCTACGAACACCGGGGAGCTGTTTTTT. The V and J genes are TRBV30 and TRBJ2-2; TRBD1 is a possible D gene (6 bases). Looked up from germline, CDR1 is GTSNPN and CDR2 is SVGIG (reference sequence). V shed 6 bases and J shed 0 bases, with 20 bases lying between them. There are 17 residues in the CDR3.

V and J are TRBV4-1 and TRBJ2-1; D may be TRBD1 (5 bases). From germline, CDR1 is MGHRA and CDR2 YSYEKL. The V end lost 0 bases, the J end lost 8 bases, and 20 bases lay between the germline ends. The CDR3 spans 17 residues. CDR3 nucleotides: TGCGCCAGCAGCCAAGATCGGAAGACCGACAGAAGGGATGAGCAGTTCTTC. Translated, it gives CASSQDRKTDRRDEQFF.

The genes are TRBV6-5 and TRBJ2-3, with no clear D. CDR1 MNHEY and CDR2 SVGAGI come from the germline V gene. Trimming left V 3 bases short and J 4 bases short, with 8 bases between. The CDR3 spans 13 residues. CDR3 sequence: CASSYQAADTQYF. The CDR3 bases are TGTGCCAGCAGTTATCAGGCCGCAGATACGCAGTATTTT.

This chain connects TRBV30 to TRBJ2-5; possibly TRBD1 for D (5 bases). Trimming removed 7 bases from V and 8 bases from J, with 23 bases in between. The CDR3 is 14 amino acids. CDR1 is GTSNPN, CDR2 SVGIG, per germline (reference sequence). The CDR3 loop reads CASLFGDRESTQYF. As DNA, the CDR3 is TGTGCCTCGTTGTTTGGAGACAGAGAATCCACCCAGTACTTC.

J is TRBJ1-1 and V is TRBV7-9, with D possibly matching TRBD1 (6 bases). V gave up 4 bases and J gave up 0 bases, with 12 bases separating them. The CDR3 extends over 15 amino acids. Germline V gene lookup returns CDR1 SEHNR and CDR2 FQNEAQ (reference sequence). The CDR3 here is CASSSPGQLNTEAFF. The DNA for the CDR3 is TGTGCCAGCAGCTCCCCGGGACAATTGAACACTGAAGCTTTCTTT.

This clone is termed medium-sized. The chain employs TRBV4-3 and TRBJ2-5; D ambiguous. Germline loops: CDR1 LGHNA, CDR2 YSLEER. V lost 0 bases and J lost 4, with 3 bases in between. CDR3 length: 12 amino acids. CDR3: CASSQERETQYF. The CDR3 coding sequence is TGCGCCAGCAGCCAAGAGAGAGAGACCCAGTACTTC.

The gene calls are TRBV5-6 and TRBJ2-3, with 7 bases aligning to TRBD1. Germline trimming cut 6 bases from V and 1 base from J; bases unmatched to any gene: 2. The germline gives CDR1 SGHDT, CDR2 YYEEEE. The CDR3 spans 13 residues. The CDR3 region has the DNA TGTGCCAGCAACACAGGGGGCACAGATACGCAGTATTTT. Translation: CASNTGGTDTQYF. Based on the CDR3 plus reference TRBV5-6 and TRBJ2-3, the full variable domain is DAGVTQSPTHLIKTRGQQVTLRCSPKSGHDTVSWYQQALGQGPQFIFQYYEEEERQRGNFPDRFSGHQFPNYSSELNVNALLLGDSALYLCASNTGGTDTQYFGPGTRLTVL.

The genes are TRBV5-6 and TRBJ1-3; D ambiguous. The CDR3 covers 15 residues. V lost 0 bases to trimming and J lost 0 bases, with 7 bases between them. Germline CDR1 is SGHDT and CDR2 is YYEEEE. CDR3 amino acids: CASSLGALSGNTIYF. The CDR3 nucleotides read TGTGCCAGCAGCTTGGGGGCTCTCTCTGGAAACACCATATATTTT.

This clone was counted a single time. The chain is built from TRBV5-4 and TRBJ2-7, with D tentatively TRBD2 (7 bases). V was clipped by 0 bases and J by 6 bases, with 16 bases between them. Germline CDR1 is SGHNT and CDR2 is YYREEE (reference sequence). The CDR3 covers 15 residues. The CDR3 is CASSLGGGRGVEQYF. CDR3 DNA sequence: TGTGCCAGCAGCTTGGGGGGGGGCAGGGGAGTCGAGCAGTACTTC.

The CDR3 protein is CASSQGRGGHNEQFF. For the CDR3, the DNA is TGTGCCAGCAGTCAAGGGCGGGGGGGCCACAATGAGCAGTTCTTC. The J gene is TRBJ2-1, the V gene TRBV6-5; 9 bases are shared with TRBD2. Trimming took 5 bases from V and 5 from J; bases not matched to a gene: 7. The CDR3 is made up of 15 amino acids. Germline assignment: CDR1 MNHEY and CDR2 SVGAGI.

The chain joins TRBV4-2 to TRBJ2-2, with a possible D match to TRBD2 (5 bases). The CDR3 totals 14 residues. The V end was cut by 1 base, the J end by 8 bases, with 11 bases between. Germline CDR1 LGHNA, CDR2 YNFKEQ. The CDR3 DNA follows: TGTGCCAGCAGCCAAGTCGGGGAAGGTGGGGAGCTGTTTTTT. Protein: CASSQVGEGGELFF.

This clone occurred a few times. This chain uses TRBV7-6 with TRBJ2-7, with D hard to call. The CDR3 runs to 14 residues. Trimming took 1 base from V and 0 from J, leaving 7 bases between them. Germline V CDR1 and CDR2: SGHVS, FNYEAQ. CDR3 in amino acids: CASSLGVDSYEQYF. The DNA of the CDR3 is TGTGCCAGCAGCTTAGGAGTAGACTCCTACGAGCAGTACTTC.

This rearrangement joins TRBV5-6 to TRBJ2-7, with TRBD1 matching over 9 bases. Unmatched junction bases numbered 17, after V lost 4 bases and J lost 6 bases. Germline V gene lookup returns CDR1 SGHDT and CDR2 YYEEEE. The CDR3 contains 17 residues. CDR3 DNA sequence: TGTGCCAGCAGCCAGGGACAGGGCCCGCCGTTATTTTTCGAGCAGTACTTC. Translation gives CASSQGQGPPLFFEQYF.

With regard to this clone: At one boundary the junction diverges from the germline segment, which might be a read error. This chain uses TRBV2 with TRBJ1-5; possibly TRBD1 for D (5 bases). Germline CDR1 is SNHLY and CDR2 is FYNNEI. CDR3 length: 15 residues. The CDR3 coding sequence is TGTGCCAGCAGCGAAGGTACAGGCGTGGCACAGCCCCAGCATTTT. It yields the protein CASSEGTGVAQPQHF.

The chain carries TRBV7-2 and TRBJ2-7, with 9 nucleotides matching TRBD1. Germline CDR1 SGHTA, CDR2 FQGNSA. The CDR3 loop spans 14 amino acids. The V gene end was trimmed by 5 bases and the J gene end by 3 bases; junction bases not matched to a gene: 5. CDR3 DNA sequence: TGTGCCAGCAGCCCCGGGACAGGGCTCTACGAGCAGTACTTC. Its translation is CASSPGTGLYEQYF. Based on the CDR3 plus reference TRBV7-2 and TRBJ2-7, the full variable domain is GAGVSQSPSNKVTEKGKDVELRCDPISGHTALYWYRQSLGQGLEFLIYFQGNSAPDKSGLPSDRFSAERTGGSVSTLTIQRTQQEDSAVYLCASSPGTGLYEQYFGPGTRLTVT.

A single count supports this clone. The rearrangement uses TRBV9 and TRBJ2-3; 8 bases fit TRBD2. The V gene end was trimmed by 0 bases and the J gene end by 0 bases; junction bases not matched to a gene: 9. Germline V gives CDR1 SGDLS, CDR2 YYNGEE. The CDR3 runs 18 residues. The CDR3, as DNA: TGTGCCAGCAGCGTAGTCCCGTTTCGGGGGGGAAGCACAGATACGCAGTATTTT. Translating gives CASSVVPFRGGSTDTQYF. Together with reference TRBV9 and TRBJ2-3, the CDR3 gives the full variable domain: DSGVTQTPKHLITATGQRVTLRCSPRSGDLSVYWYQQSLDQGLQFLIQYYNGEERAKGNILERFSAQQFPDLHSELNLSSLELGDSALYFCASSVVPFRGGSTDTQYFGPGTRLTVL.

The chain uses TRBV5-6 and TRBJ2-7; a weak D match, TRBD2 (5 bases). This CDR3 has 15 residues. Trimming took 1 base from V and 5 from J, leaving 16 bases between them. Germline V CDR1 and CDR2: SGHDT, YYEEEE. This CDR3 is CASSLRRGAGDEQYF. The CDR3 coding sequence is TGTGCCAGCAGCTTGCGGAGAGGAGCCGGGGACGAGCAGTACTTC.

The rearrangement uses TRBV19 and TRBJ2-1; 7 bases match TRBD1. CDR3 length equals 14 residues. Looked up from germline, CDR1 is LNHDA and CDR2 is SQIVND (reference sequence). J lost 4 bases, V lost 4 bases, and 4 bases had no gene match. Here the CDR3 reads CASSKGAPYNEQFF. CDR3 in DNA: TGTGCCAGTAGTAAGGGGGCGCCGTACAATGAGCAGTTCTTC.

V is TRBV5-5 and J is TRBJ2-7, with 12 bases that match TRBD1. Germline V gene sequence: CDR1 SGHKS, CDR2 YYEKEE (reference sequence). Trimming took 4 bases from V and 6 from J; bases not matched to a gene: 8. The CDR3 length is 15 residues. CDR3 region: CASSAPGQGALEQYF. In DNA, the CDR3 is TGTGCCAGCAGCGCCCCGGGACAGGGGGCCCTCGAGCAGTACTTC.

This clone was seen just once. The chain joins TRBV7-3 to TRBJ2-2, with 7 bases aligning to TRBD1. J was trimmed by 0 bases and V by 5 bases; bases with no gene match: 3. The CDR3 sequence is 15 residues long. Germline V gives CDR1 SGHTA, CDR2 FQGTGA. The DNA for the CDR3 is TGTGCCAGCAGCCCCGGGACAGCGAACACCGGGGAGCTGTTTTTT. Its translation is CASSPGTANTGELFF.

The rearrangement links TRBV6-4 to TRBJ2-3; 12 nucleotides align to TRBD2. Germline trimming cut 6 bases from V and 1 base from J; bases unmatched to any gene: 2. The CDR3 has 15 amino acids. The germline V gene has CDR1 MRHNA and CDR2 SNTAGT. The CDR3 DNA reads TGTGCCAGCAGCCGGACTAGCGGGGGCACAGATACGCAGTATTTT. It is translated as CASSRTSGGTDTQYF.